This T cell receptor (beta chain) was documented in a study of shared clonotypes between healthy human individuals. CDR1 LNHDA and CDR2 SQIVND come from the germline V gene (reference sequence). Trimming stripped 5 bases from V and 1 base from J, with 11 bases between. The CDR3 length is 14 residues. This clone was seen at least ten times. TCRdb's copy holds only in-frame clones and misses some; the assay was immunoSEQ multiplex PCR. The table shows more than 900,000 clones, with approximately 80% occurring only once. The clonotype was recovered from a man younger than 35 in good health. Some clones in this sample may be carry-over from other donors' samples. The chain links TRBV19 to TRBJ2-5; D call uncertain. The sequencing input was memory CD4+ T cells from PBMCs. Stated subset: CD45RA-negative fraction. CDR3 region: CASSLPALQETQYF. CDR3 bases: TGTGCCAGTAGTCTACCGGCGCTCCAAGAGACCCAGTACTTC.